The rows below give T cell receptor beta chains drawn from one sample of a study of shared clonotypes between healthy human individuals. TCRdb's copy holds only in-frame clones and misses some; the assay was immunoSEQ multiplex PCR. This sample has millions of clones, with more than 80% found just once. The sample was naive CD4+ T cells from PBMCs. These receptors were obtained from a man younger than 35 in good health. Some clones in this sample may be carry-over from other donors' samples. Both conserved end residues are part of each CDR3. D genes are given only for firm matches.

DNA: TGTGCCAGCAGCTTGGGTGACAGGGGTATGGATACGCAGTATTTT
CDR3: CASSLGDRGMDTQYF
D: TRBD1
V: TRBV5-4
J: TRBJ2-3

DNA: TGTGCTAGTGGCCTTACAAACACTGAAGCTTTCTTT
CDR3: CASGLTNTEAFF
D: .
V: TRBV12-5
J: TRBJ1-1

DNA: TGTGCCAGCAGTTTAGAGCCGGGACTAGTGCGCGAGCAGTACTTC
CDR3: CASSLEPGLVREQYF
D: TRBD2
V: TRBV28
J: TRBJ2-7

DNA: TGCGCCAGCAGCGGGAGGTCGGGCAACCCCCTAGAGACCCAGTACTTC
CDR3: CASSGRSGNPLETQYF
D: .
V: TRBV5-1
J: TRBJ2-5

DNA: TGCGCCAGCAGCTCGGCTAGCGGGACCAACACCGGGGAGCTGTTTTTT
CDR3: CASSSASGTNTGELFF
D: TRBD2
V: TRBV5-1
J: TRBJ2-2

DNA: TGCAGCGTTAACCGGCTCTCCTACAATGAGCAGTTCTTC
CDR3: CSVNRLSYNEQFF
D: .
V: TRBV29-1
J: TRBJ2-1

DNA: TGTGCCAGCAGCCGCGACCCTGGAAACACCATATATTTT
CDR3: CASSRDPGNTIYF
D: .
V: TRBV7-2
J: TRBJ1-3

DNA: TGTGCCAGCAGTTCTAGCGGTTCTAGCACAGATACGCAGTATTTT
CDR3: CASSSSGSSTDTQYF
D: TRBD2
V: TRBV28
J: TRBJ2-3

DNA: TGCGCCAGCAGCTTGGTTGTGGGCGAAGGCTACACCTTC
CDR3: CASSLVVGEGYTF
D: .
V: TRBV5-1
J: TRBJ1-2

DNA: TGTGCCAGCAGCTTAGCGGACCTCGGGGAGCTGTTTTTT
CDR3: CASSLADLGELFF
D: .
V: TRBV11-1
J: TRBJ2-2

DNA: TGTGCCAGCAGTCCCCACCTCTCTAGGGTTGAGCAGTTCTTC
CDR3: CASSPHLSRVEQFF
D: .
V: TRBV28
J: TRBJ2-1

DNA: TGTGCCAGCAGTGGAAGCGGTTCTGTTGATACGCAGTATTTT
CDR3: CASSGSGSVDTQYF
D: .
V: TRBV25-1
J: TRBJ2-3

DNA: TGTGCCAGCAGCCCGCGGACTAGCGGGACTAGAAGCTCCTACAATGAGCAGTTCTTC
CDR3: CASSPRTSGTRSSYNEQFF
D: TRBD2
V: TRBV7-9
J: TRBJ2-1

DNA: TGCGCCAGCAGCCGTGCCCCTCCCGAGACTGAAGCTTTCTTT
CDR3: CASSRAPPETEAFF
D: .
V: TRBV5-1
J: TRBJ1-1

DNA: TGTGCCAGCAGCCCTCCGGGACGCCCGCTCTACGAGCAGTACTTC
CDR3: CASSPPGRPLYEQYF
D: .
V: TRBV9
J: TRBJ2-7

DNA: TGCAGCGTGTCGGGCCTGAGGGTAGAGACCCAGTACTTC
CDR3: CSVSGLRVETQYF
D: .
V: TRBV29-1
J: TRBJ2-5

DNA: TGTGCCAGCAGTGAAAAGGAGGGGGCGCCTGAAGCTTTCTTT
CDR3: CASSEKEGAPEAFF
D: TRBD1
V: TRBV2
J: TRBJ1-1

DNA: TGTGCCAGCAGCATCCGGACAGGGGGCGGCACAGATACGCAGTATTTT
CDR3: CASSIRTGGGTDTQYF
D: .
V: TRBV21-1
J: TRBJ2-3

DNA: TGTGCCTGGAGTGAGGGGATTGGAGGGCCAGGAGAGACCCAGTACTTC
CDR3: CAWSEGIGGPGETQYF
D: .
V: TRBV30
J: TRBJ2-5

DNA: TGTGCCAGCAGCCATGATTTGTATAGACAGGGGGAAGGCTACACCTTC
CDR3: CASSHDLYRQGEGYTF
D: TRBD1
V: TRBV5-5
J: TRBJ1-2